This is a list of T cell receptor beta chains from one sample in a study of blood T cell repertoires in COVID-19. The data were produced by immunoSEQ multiplex PCR, yet TCRdb's version contains in-frame clones alone and is incomplete. This sample has 60,000 to 65,000 clones, with about 80% found just once. Sequencing was performed on peripheral blood. The receptors come from a man aged 45-65 years with COVID-19, enrolled during active disease. Each CDR3 is given with its conserved first and last residue. The D gene is left open where the match is weak. Size is stated for part of the rows, as once, few or many counts, or as a class when the clone is expanded.

clone size	V gene	J gene	D gene	CDR3 DNA	CDR3 protein
.	TRBV10-3	TRBJ1-2	TRBD1	TGTGCCATCAGTGAAAGGGACAGGGGAAACTATGGCTACACCTTC	CAISERDRGNYGYTF
.	TRBV27	TRBJ1-1	.	TGTGCCAGTGAACTTTCGGGGGGCACTGAAGCTTTCTTT	CASELSGGTEAFF
.	TRBV2	TRBJ2-5	TRBD2	TGTGCCAGCAGTTACGGACTAGCGGTAGAGACCCAGTACTTC	CASSYGLAVETQYF
few	TRBV25-1	TRBJ1-4	TRBD1	TGTGCCAGCAGTGAACGCCCCTCGGGACAGGGTGTAGGAAAACTGTTTTTT	CASSERPSGQGVGKLFF
once	TRBV10-3	TRBJ2-5	TRBD2	TGTGCCATCAGTGACTCCCTCGCGGGAGGGCGGGAGACCCAGTACTTC	CAISDSLAGGRETQYF
many	TRBV3-1/TRBV3-2	TRBJ2-7	.	TGTGCCAGCAGCCACGGGGCCTACGAGCAGTACTTC	CASSHGAYEQYF
few	TRBV6-4	TRBJ1-1	.	TGTGCCAGCAGCCCGGAGGGGGGGTTCACTGAAGCTTTCTTT	CASSPEGGFTEAFF
.	TRBV5-1	TRBJ1-1	TRBD1	TGCGCCAGCAGCAAGACCGGGACAGGGGGGATAACTGAAGCTTTCTTT	CASSKTGTGGITEAFF
.	TRBV5-1	TRBJ1-1	TRBD1	TGCGCCAGCAGCCCCGGAGGCCAGGGGGCCTTCGGCACTGAAGCTTTCTTT	CASSPGGQGAFGTEAFF
.	TRBV5-1	TRBJ2-3	.	TGCGCCAGCAGCTTGGGTCAACACACAGATACGCAGTATTTT	CASSLGQHTDTQYF
.	TRBV6-5	TRBJ2-1	.	TGTGCCAGCATATACGGGAGAGACAATGAGCAGTTCTTC	CASIYGRDNEQFF
.	TRBV5-4	TRBJ1-1	.	TGTGCCAGCAGCTTCCGGGGGGTGAACACTGAAGCTTTCTTT	CASSFRGVNTEAFF
.	TRBV28	TRBJ1-6	.	TGTGCCAGCAACACAGGGTCGGGGTCCTATAATTCACCCCTCCACTTT	CASNTGSGSYNSPLHF
.	TRBV11-2	TRBJ1-5	TRBD1	TGTGCCAGCAGCACGACAGGGGGCGAGGGTCAGCCCCAGCATTTT	CASSTTGGEGQPQHF
.	TRBV10-3	TRBJ2-1	TRBD2	TGTGCCATCACCGGGACTAGCGGGACCCCCTACAATGAGCAGTTCTTC	CAITGTSGTPYNEQFF
.	TRBV11-2	TRBJ2-5	.	TGTGCCAGCAGTTTTCAGCTAGAGGGTGGAGAGACCCAGTACTTC	CASSFQLEGGETQYF
.	TRBV7-3	TRBJ2-2	TRBD2	TGTGCCAGCAGCCTAAGTCCGGGACTAGCAGCCGGGGAGCTGTTTTTT	CASSLSPGLAAGELFF
.	TRBV3-1/TRBV3-2	TRBJ2-5	TRBD2	TGTGCCAGCAGCCTCTGGACCGGGAGGGAAGAGACCCAGTACTTC	CASSLWTGREETQYF
.	TRBV25-1	TRBJ1-1	TRBD1	TGTGCCAGCAGTGAATCCCTGACAGGGACTTTGAACACTGAAGCTTTCTTT	CASSESLTGTLNTEAFF
.	TRBV6-5	TRBJ1-4	.	TGTGCCAGCAGTAACCGACAGAATGAAAAACTGTTTTTT	CASSNRQNEKLFF
.	TRBV11-2	TRBJ2-7	TRBD1	TGTGCCAGCAGCTTAGGGGGACAGGGCTACGAGCAGTACTTC	CASSLGGQGYEQYF
once	TRBV2	TRBJ1-4	TRBD1	TGTGCCAGCAACCCCAACAGGGGGCAGGGTAAAAAACTGTTTTTT	CASNPNRGQGKKLFF
.	TRBV20-1	TRBJ2-7	.	TGCAGTGCTAGTGCAACAGTCTACGAGCAGTACTTC	CSASATVYEQYF
.	TRBV5-4	TRBJ2-4	.	TGTGCCAGCAGCTTGGTTCAAGGGAGCAAAAACATTCAGTACTTC	CASSLVQGSKNIQYF
.	TRBV3-1/TRBV3-2	TRBJ2-2	.	TGTGCCAGCAGCCAAGGTCGGGCTAGCGTAGGGGAGCTGTTTTTT	CASSQGRASVGELFF
.	TRBV7-9	TRBJ1-1	.	TGTGCCAGCAGCCTAGCAGAGACACTGAACACTGAAGCTTTCTTT	CASSLAETLNTEAFF
.	TRBV5-1	TRBJ2-7	TRBD2	TGCGCCAGCAGCTTGTACCCCCTTGGGACTAGCGGGACATCCTACGAGCAGTACTTC	CASSLYPLGTSGTSYEQYF
.	TRBV7-2	TRBJ1-4	.	TGTGCCAGCAGCCCCCGCTGGGGCCCTAATGAAAAACTGTTTTTT	CASSPRWGPNEKLFF
.	TRBV6-1	TRBJ1-2	TRBD1	TGTGCCAGCAGTGAAGCGGAGTCAGGGGGCTATGGCTACACCTTC	CASSEAESGGYGYTF
.	TRBV6-2/TRBV6-3	TRBJ1-5	.	TGTGCCAGCAGTTATAGTCAGGGGAGACAGCCCCAGCATTTT	CASSYSQGRQPQHF
.	TRBV6-5	TRBJ2-5	TRBD1	TGTGCCAGCACCGCGAGCTCCACAGGGGAAGAGACCCAGTACTTC	CASTASSTGEETQYF
.	TRBV4-2	TRBJ2-1	TRBD2	TGTGCCAGCAGCCTTGGACTAGCTCCTTACAATGAGCAGTTCTTC	CASSLGLAPYNEQFF
.	TRBV28	TRBJ2-2	.	TGTGCCAGCAGTTTAGCAGGGTTTAGCACCGGGGAGCTGTTTTTT	CASSLAGFSTGELFF
once	TRBV4-1	TRBJ1-4	TRBD1	TGCGCCAGCAGCCAACTTACCCTGGGGACAGGGAACGAAAAACTGTTTTTT	CASSQLTLGTGNEKLFF
.	TRBV6-5	TRBJ2-7	TRBD1	TGTGCCAGCAGTTACAAAGGGACAGGGGGTTACGAGCAGTACTTC	CASSYKGTGGYEQYF
.	TRBV7-3	TRBJ2-3	.	TGTGCCAGCAGCTTAACGGGCGATACGCAGTATTTT	CASSLTGDTQYF
.	TRBV3-1/TRBV3-2	TRBJ1-1	.	TGTGCCAGCAGCTCCACAGTGAACACTGAAGCTTTCTTT	CASSSTVNTEAFF
.	TRBV3-1/TRBV3-2	TRBJ2-3	TRBD2	TGTGCCAGCAGCCAACTTCCTAGCGGGAGTGCAGATACGCAGTATTTT	CASSQLPSGSADTQYF
.	TRBV19	TRBJ2-1	.	TGTGCCAGTAGTATAGGTGGGCTAGCGCTCCTTCCTAATGAGCAGTTCTTC	CASSIGGLALLPNEQFF
.	TRBV5-1	TRBJ2-7	TRBD2	TGCGCCAGCAGCTTGGCCCTAGCGGACTACGAGCAGTACTTC	CASSLALADYEQYF
.	TRBV2	TRBJ2-1	TRBD2	TGTGCCAGCAGTGAAAGCCAAGCGGGATCGGGTGAGCAGTTCTTC	CASSESQAGSGEQFF
.	TRBV15	TRBJ2-3	TRBD2	TGTGCCACCAGCAGAGAGTCGGGAGGGCTGAGGGGTACGCAGTATTTT	CATSRESGGLRGTQYF
.	TRBV19	TRBJ2-5	.	TGTGCCAGTAAGGGGGTTGGGATAGAGACCCAGTACTTC	CASKGVGIETQYF
.	TRBV7-3	TRBJ2-5	.	TGTGCCAGCAGCTTAAGCAGGGAAGAGACCCAGTACTTC	CASSLSREETQYF
.	TRBV11-2	TRBJ2-1	.	TGTGCCAGCAGCTTTAGCGGAAACTCCTACAATGAGCAGTTCTTC	CASSFSGNSYNEQFF
.	TRBV5-5	TRBJ1-5	.	TGTGCCAGCGCTCCTAGGACAGTCGGCAATCAGCCCCAGCATTTT	CASAPRTVGNQPQHF